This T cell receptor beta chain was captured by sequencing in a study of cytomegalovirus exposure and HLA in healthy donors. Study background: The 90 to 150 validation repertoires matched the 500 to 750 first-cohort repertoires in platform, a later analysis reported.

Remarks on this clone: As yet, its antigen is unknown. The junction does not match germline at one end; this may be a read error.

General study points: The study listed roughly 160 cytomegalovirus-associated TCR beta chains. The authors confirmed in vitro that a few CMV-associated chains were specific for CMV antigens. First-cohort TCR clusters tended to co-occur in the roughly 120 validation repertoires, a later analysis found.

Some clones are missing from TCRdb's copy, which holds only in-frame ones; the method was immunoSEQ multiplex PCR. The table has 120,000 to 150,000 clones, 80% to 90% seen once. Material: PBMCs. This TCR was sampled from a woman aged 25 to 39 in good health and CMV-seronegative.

The CDR3 nucleotides are TGCAGTGCTAGCTTGGCGGGGGGGCCGGTCTTC. This codes for CSASLAGGPVF. The chain is built from TRBV20-1 and TRBJ2-1; 9 bases align to TRBD2. The germline gives CDR1 DFQATT, CDR2 SNEGSKA (reference sequence). The CDR3 has 11 amino acids.